This T cell receptor beta chain appears in the sequencing data of a study of blood T cell repertoires in COVID-19. Study background: Spain, Italy and the United States supplied samples that represented acute and convalescent COVID-19. Sources were T cells, B-cell-depleted T cells, or PBMCs; the material itself was cDNA or gDNA.

Germline assignment: CDR1 LNHDA and CDR2 SQIVND (reference sequence). The CDR3 covers 13 residues. Trimming stripped 6 bases from V and 2 bases from J, with 10 bases between. Original processing notes: Estimates of nucleated cell counts were drawn from the amplification of reference gene primers. Measured with immunoSEQ multiplex PCR; TCRdb has only the in-frame clones, and not every one. Clone size and the V and J calls come from that table; the DNA yielded D and trimming. The sample yields tens of thousands of clones, 88% seen once. The sequenced sample was peripheral blood. The source is a man aged 45-60 years with active COVID-19. The genes are TRBV19 and TRBJ1-2, with a possible D match to TRBD1 (6 bases). The CDR3 loop reads CASRGTPNYGYTF. For the CDR3, the DNA is TGTGCCAGTAGAGGGACACCCAACTATGGCTACACCTTC. Using reference TRBV19 and TRBJ1-2 for the parts outside the CDR3, the full variable domain is DGGITQSPKYLFRKEGQNVTLSCEQNLNHDAMYWYRQDPGQGLRLIYYSQIVNDFQKGDIAEGYSVSREKKESFPLTVTSAQKNPTAFYLCASRGTPNYGYTFGSGTRLTVV.